This paragraph covers one TCR beta chain sequence. This clone was seen a few times. No antigen is known for it. Base qualities are not provided; no much larger clone lies one nucleotide away. No treatment had been received by any patient before thyroid surgery. Using T-cell receptor beta sequencing, the study looked back at clinical samples from patients collected from about 2011 to 2019. The germline V gene encodes CDR1 KGHDR and CDR2 SFDVKD. V is pruned by 9 bases and J by 3 bases, leaving 2 bases of the junction without a gene match. The CDR3 contains 13 residues, cysteine and phenylalanine counted. The DNA shown is the 39-base CDR3, in frame from base 1. This sample was included in a study of metastatic and nonmetastatic thyroid tumors (dated by TCRdb to the early 2020s). Regarding the complete study: The researchers compared repertoires between peripheral blood samples and tumor or nodule tissue samples from patients with malignant or benign thyroid disease. General conclusions and limits of the study: TCR beta diversity was reported as significantly higher in malignant tumors than in benign nodules, in both blood and tumor samples.

Library preparation employed PCR. Sequencing took place on an Illumina HiSeq 4000. The TCR beta-chain CDR3 region of each patient was profiled by high-throughput sequencing. The published analysis was carried out like this. CDR3 differences across clinicopathological groups were used to build a classifier for discriminating distant-metastatic papillary thyroid cancer patients. Repertoire diversity was assessed with the Shannon index, and tumor-blood repertoire similarity with the Morisita-Horn index. The raw public data were reprocessed by TCRdb itself: fastp quality trimming at Q25, MiXCR clonotype calling, in-frame beta chains only. The V and J calls were not made by the authors but by TCRdb's processing. The sample records fewer than 40,000 clones, roughly 33% of which are singletons. Together, the top ten hold about 16% of the sample.

The TCR sequence derives from a female donor with papillary thyroid cancer or a benign thyroid nodule (not recorded which). Some clones in this sample may be carry-over from other donors' samples. The chain joins TRBV24-1 to TRBJ2-1, with TRBD1 matching 9 junction bases. The sequencing input was tumor tissue. The CDR3: CATGTGNYNEQFF. The nucleotide sequence reads TGTGCCACCGGGACAGGGAACTACAATGAGCAGTTCTTC.